A selection of T cell receptor beta chains follows, all from one sample in a study of T cells after yellow fever vaccination. TCRdb re-called the 5' RACE reads through MiXCR, storing one row per CDR3 protein. The data hold more than 95,000 distinct CDR3 sequences, with roughly 6.7% observed a single time. Source: CD4+ T cells sorted from PBMCs, taken roughly 10 days after the first yellow fever vaccination. These receptors were obtained from a man between 18 and 35 years old who received the YFV17D yellow fever vaccine. Each CDR3 is given with its conserved first and last residue. Each record gives: clone size, V gene, D gene, J gene, CDR3 protein, CDR3 DNA. D genes are given only for firm matches. A clone size is listed for some rows: how often the clone was seen (once, few, many), or a class if it is expanded.

clone size: few
V gene: TRBV6-2/TRBV6-3
D gene: TRBD2
J gene: TRBJ2-1
CDR3 protein: CASVWPSGGADEQFF
CDR3 DNA: TGTGCCAGCGTTTGGCCCAGCGGGGGGGCGGATGAGCAGTTCTTC

clone size: NA
V gene: TRBV27
D gene: NA
J gene: TRBJ1-2
CDR3 protein: CASSSGVHGYTF
CDR3 DNA: TGTGCCAGCAGTTCAGGAGTCCATGGCTACACCTTC

clone size: many
V gene: TRBV28
D gene: NA
J gene: TRBJ2-2
CDR3 protein: CASSLYRTAGELFF
CDR3 DNA: TGTGCCAGCAGTTTATACAGGACCGCCGGGGAGCTGTTTTTT

clone size: few
V gene: TRBV29-1
D gene: NA
J gene: TRBJ1-2
CDR3 protein: CSVVGRAGLRGYTF
CDR3 DNA: TGCAGCGTTGTAGGTCGGGCGGGCCTAAGAGGCTACACCTTC

clone size: many
V gene: TRBV15
D gene: NA
J gene: TRBJ2-5
CDR3 protein: CATSRGLSQETQYF
CDR3 DNA: TGTGCCACCAGCAGGGGACTGAGTCAAGAGACCCAGTACTTC

clone size: many
V gene: TRBV5-1
D gene: NA
J gene: TRBJ2-1
CDR3 protein: CASSPGTLLNEQFF
CDR3 DNA: TGCGCCAGCAGCCCTGGGACTCTTCTGAATGAGCAGTTCTTC

clone size: few
V gene: TRBV7-9
D gene: TRBD1
J gene: TRBJ1-4
CDR3 protein: CASSLGQGNAFEKLFF
CDR3 DNA: TGTGCCAGCAGCCTCGGACAGGGAAATGCGTTTGAAAAACTGTTTTTT

clone size: many
V gene: TRBV6-5
D gene: TRBD1
J gene: TRBJ1-6
CDR3 protein: CASRGTGDSPLHF
CDR3 DNA: TGTGCCAGCAGAGGGACAGGGGACTCACCCCTCCACTTT

clone size: many
V gene: TRBV4-3
D gene: TRBD1
J gene: TRBJ2-3
CDR3 protein: CASGALGQGTDTQYF
CDR3 DNA: TGCGCCAGCGGAGCGCTGGGACAGGGGACAGATACGCAGTATTTT

clone size: many
V gene: TRBV27
D gene: NA
J gene: TRBJ2-2
CDR3 protein: CASSLSRLAGELFF
CDR3 DNA: TGTGCCAGCAGTTTATCACGGCTTGCCGGGGAGCTGTTTTTT

clone size: many
V gene: TRBV14
D gene: TRBD1
J gene: TRBJ2-7
CDR3 protein: CASSQVNRGILIDEQYF
CDR3 DNA: TGTGCCAGCAGCCAAGTGAACAGGGGGATTCTTATCGACGAGCAGTACTTC

clone size: few
V gene: TRBV12-3/TRBV12-4
D gene: NA
J gene: TRBJ1-4
CDR3 protein: CASSDSATGEKLFF
CDR3 DNA: TGTGCCAGCAGCGATTCCGCAACAGGCGAAAAACTGTTTTTT

clone size: many
V gene: TRBV18
D gene: TRBD1
J gene: TRBJ2-7
CDR3 protein: CASSPGTGWAEQYF
CDR3 DNA: TGTGCCAGCTCTCCTGGGACAGGGTGGGCCGAGCAGTACTTC

clone size: many
V gene: TRBV6-5
D gene: NA
J gene: TRBJ1-1
CDR3 protein: CASINRAANTEAFF
CDR3 DNA: TGTGCCAGCATTAACAGGGCCGCGAACACTGAAGCTTTCTTT

clone size: many
V gene: TRBV6-5
D gene: TRBD1
J gene: TRBJ1-2
CDR3 protein: CASRTGEEVGYTF
CDR3 DNA: TGTGCCAGCAGGACAGGGGAGGAAGTCGGCTACACCTTC

clone size: many
V gene: TRBV9
D gene: NA
J gene: TRBJ1-1
CDR3 protein: CASSVVAGQQAFF
CDR3 DNA: TGTGCCAGCAGCGTGGTCGCCGGACAGCAAGCTTTCTTT

clone size: many
V gene: TRBV2
D gene: NA
J gene: TRBJ1-5
CDR3 protein: CASRTEGNQPQHF
CDR3 DNA: TGTGCCAGCAGAACGGAGGGCAATCAGCCCCAGCATTTT

clone size: many
V gene: TRBV5-1
D gene: TRBD1
J gene: TRBJ2-3
CDR3 protein: CASSSQGAADTQYF
CDR3 DNA: TGCGCCAGCAGCTCTCAGGGGGCGGCAGATACGCAGTATTTT

clone size: many
V gene: TRBV11-2
D gene: NA
J gene: TRBJ1-2
CDR3 protein: CASSDPRTGLSSYTF
CDR3 DNA: TGTGCCAGCAGCGACCCCCGCACAGGGTTAAGCAGCTACACCTTC

clone size: many
V gene: TRBV12-3/TRBV12-4
D gene: NA
J gene: TRBJ2-5
CDR3 protein: CASSGTIQETQYF
CDR3 DNA: TGTGCCAGCAGTGGGACGATCCAAGAGACCCAGTACTTC

clone size: many
V gene: TRBV11-2
D gene: TRBD2
J gene: TRBJ2-7
CDR3 protein: CASRLTSTYEQYF
CDR3 DNA: TGTGCCAGCAGGTTGACTAGCACCTACGAGCAGTACTTC

clone size: many
V gene: TRBV7-2
D gene: NA
J gene: TRBJ2-7
CDR3 protein: CASSPTDSGKTYEQYF
CDR3 DNA: TGTGCCAGCAGCCCGACGGACTCGGGGAAAACCTACGAGCAGTACTTC

clone size: many
V gene: TRBV27
D gene: NA
J gene: TRBJ2-7
CDR3 protein: CASSFYPDGIIYEQYF
CDR3 DNA: TGTGCCAGCAGTTTTTACCCGGACGGGATCATCTACGAGCAGTACTTC

clone size: many
V gene: TRBV12-3/TRBV12-4
D gene: TRBD1
J gene: TRBJ1-2
CDR3 protein: CASSRGTDQRTYGYTF
CDR3 DNA: TGTGCCAGCAGTCGAGGGACAGACCAACGGACCTATGGCTACACCTTC

clone size: many
V gene: TRBV6-2/TRBV6-3
D gene: NA
J gene: TRBJ2-7
CDR3 protein: CASSYSTVSYEQYF
CDR3 DNA: TGTGCCAGCAGTTACTCGACGGTTTCCTACGAGCAGTACTTC

clone size: many
V gene: TRBV28
D gene: TRBD1
J gene: TRBJ1-2
CDR3 protein: CASRTPQGALGRGYTF
CDR3 DNA: TGTGCCAGCAGAACCCCACAGGGGGCCTTGGGACGCGGCTACACCTTC

clone size: once
V gene: TRBV5-1
D gene: TRBD1
J gene: TRBJ1-1
CDR3 protein: CASSPGQGARTEAFF
CDR3 DNA: TGCGCCAGCAGCCCGGGACAGGGGGCGAGAACTGAAGCTTTCTTT

clone size: few
V gene: TRBV7-9
D gene: NA
J gene: TRBJ2-7
CDR3 protein: CASSFSRGAEQYF
CDR3 DNA: TGTGCCAGCAGCTTCTCAAGGGGGGCAGAGCAGTACTTC

clone size: many
V gene: TRBV12-3/TRBV12-4
D gene: TRBD2
J gene: TRBJ2-1
CDR3 protein: CASSLAGGDEQFF
CDR3 DNA: TGTGCCAGCAGTTTGGCGGGGGGCGATGAGCAGTTCTTC

clone size: few
V gene: TRBV11-2
D gene: NA
J gene: TRBJ1-2
CDR3 protein: CASSSTPLGGYTF
CDR3 DNA: TGTGCCAGCAGCTCGACACCTTTGGGCGGCTACACCTTC

clone size: NA
V gene: TRBV18
D gene: NA
J gene: TRBJ2-2
CDR3 protein: CASSPPGLANTGELFF
CDR3 DNA: TGTGCCAGCTCACCTCCGGGTCTCGCGAACACCGGGGAGCTGTTTTTT

clone size: many
V gene: TRBV28
D gene: TRBD2
J gene: TRBJ2-5
CDR3 protein: CASSPRLAGARETQYF
CDR3 DNA: TGTGCCAGCAGTCCGCGGCTAGCGGGGGCGCGAGAGACCCAGTACTTC

clone size: many
V gene: TRBV12-3/TRBV12-4
D gene: NA
J gene: TRBJ1-1
CDR3 protein: CASSFEGGSETEAFF
CDR3 DNA: TGTGCCAGCAGTTTCGAGGGGGGCAGCGAGACTGAAGCTTTCTTT

clone size: many
V gene: TRBV7-2
D gene: NA
J gene: TRBJ2-2
CDR3 protein: CASSSVTGELFF
CDR3 DNA: TGTGCCAGCAGCTCCGTTACCGGGGAGCTGTTTTTT

clone size: few
V gene: TRBV27
D gene: NA
J gene: TRBJ2-3
CDR3 protein: CASSWGDTQYF
CDR3 DNA: TGTGCCAGCAGTTGGGGAGATACGCAGTATTTT

clone size: NA
V gene: TRBV4-2
D gene: TRBD1
J gene: TRBJ2-1
CDR3 protein: CASRPFRDSYKEQFF
CDR3 DNA: TGTGCCAGCAGGCCTTTCCGGGACAGCTACAAAGAGCAGTTCTTC

clone size: few
V gene: TRBV4-1
D gene: TRBD2
J gene: TRBJ2-3
CDR3 protein: CASSHPDGRAPGGGGTDTQYF
CDR3 DNA: TGCGCCAGCAGCCATCCCGATGGTAGGGCCCCTGGGGGGGGGGGCACAGATACGCAGTATTTT

clone size: many
V gene: TRBV9
D gene: NA
J gene: TRBJ2-5
CDR3 protein: CASSVAVGETQYF
CDR3 DNA: TGTGCCAGCAGCGTAGCTGTGGGAGAGACCCAGTACTTC

clone size: many
V gene: TRBV7-2
D gene: TRBD2
J gene: TRBJ2-5
CDR3 protein: CASSFGSGGETQYF
CDR3 DNA: TGTGCCAGCAGCTTCGGTAGCGGGGGTGAGACCCAGTACTTC

clone size: many
V gene: TRBV6-5
D gene: NA
J gene: TRBJ2-3
CDR3 protein: CASSPPGTDTQYF
CDR3 DNA: TGTGCCAGCAGCCCTCCGGGGACAGATACGCAGTATTTT

clone size: many
V gene: TRBV7-2
D gene: NA
J gene: TRBJ2-3
CDR3 protein: CASSSLGVRDTQYF
CDR3 DNA: TGTGCCAGCAGCTCCCTGGGAGTGAGAGATACGCAGTATTTT

clone size: NA
V gene: TRBV6-2/TRBV6-3
D gene: TRBD2
J gene: TRBJ2-5
CDR3 protein: CAANRGVAAYQETQYF
CDR3 DNA: TGTGCCGCCAACCGGGGGGTAGCGGCGTACCAAGAGACCCAGTACTTC

clone size: few
V gene: TRBV20-1
D gene: NA
J gene: TRBJ2-2
CDR3 protein: CSARVGGSTGELFF
CDR3 DNA: TGCAGTGCTAGAGTCGGGGGCAGCACCGGGGAGCTGTTTTTT

clone size: many
V gene: TRBV13
D gene: NA
J gene: TRBJ1-2
CDR3 protein: CASSPQGRTYGYTF
CDR3 DNA: TGTGCCAGCAGCCCCCAGGGTCGTACCTATGGCTACACCTTC

clone size: many
V gene: TRBV9
D gene: TRBD1
J gene: TRBJ1-4
CDR3 protein: CASSGKQGRSEKLFF
CDR3 DNA: TGTGCCAGCAGCGGAAAACAGGGGCGAAGTGAAAAACTGTTTTTT

clone size: many
V gene: TRBV5-5
D gene: TRBD1
J gene: TRBJ1-1
CDR3 protein: CASIGIQGAEAFF
CDR3 DNA: TGTGCCAGCATCGGCATACAGGGGGCTGAAGCTTTCTTT

clone size: many
V gene: TRBV15
D gene: TRBD1
J gene: TRBJ1-2
CDR3 protein: CATSRITGVYGYTF
CDR3 DNA: TGTGCCACCAGCAGAATTACAGGGGTATATGGCTACACCTTC

clone size: many
V gene: TRBV4-2
D gene: NA
J gene: TRBJ2-5
CDR3 protein: CASSQGGGPKRTQYF
CDR3 DNA: TGTGCCAGCAGCCAGGGGGGAGGACCCAAGAGGACCCAGTACTTC

clone size: NA
V gene: TRBV7-6
D gene: NA
J gene: TRBJ2-5
CDR3 protein: CASSRTAGAGETQYF
CDR3 DNA: TGTGCCAGCAGCCGCACGGCGGGGGCAGGAGAGACCCAGTACTTC

clone size: many
V gene: TRBV7-2
D gene: TRBD1
J gene: TRBJ1-1
CDR3 protein: CASSPARNRGRPEAFF
CDR3 DNA: TGTGCCAGCAGCCCAGCCCGAAACAGGGGGCGTCCTGAAGCTTTCTTT

clone size: many
V gene: TRBV27
D gene: NA
J gene: TRBJ1-2
CDR3 protein: CASSLSPGQYFGYTF
CDR3 DNA: NA

clone size: many
V gene: TRBV10-3
D gene: NA
J gene: TRBJ2-1
CDR3 protein: CAIRGRVEQFF
CDR3 DNA: TGTGCCATCAGGGGACGGGTTGAGCAGTTCTTC

clone size: many
V gene: TRBV4-1
D gene: NA
J gene: TRBJ1-5
CDR3 protein: CASSQDGGFGNQPQHF
CDR3 DNA: TGCGCCAGCAGCCAAGATGGCGGGTTTGGCAATCAGCCCCAGCATTTT

clone size: NA
V gene: TRBV4-3
D gene: NA
J gene: TRBJ1-2
CDR3 protein: CASSQDRPAHYGYTF
CDR3 DNA: TGCGCCAGCAGCCAAGATCGCCCAGCCCACTATGGCTACACCTTC

clone size: few
V gene: TRBV7-2
D gene: TRBD2
J gene: TRBJ2-3
CDR3 protein: CASSSLSGGGVTQYF
CDR3 DNA: TGTGCCAGCAGCTCATTAAGCGGGGGGGGGGTTACGCAGTATTTT

clone size: NA
V gene: TRBV5-4
D gene: TRBD2
J gene: TRBJ2-2
CDR3 protein: CASSLAGRVTGELFF
CDR3 DNA: TGTGCCAGCAGCTTGGCGGGGAGGGTCACCGGGGAGCTGTTTTTT